This T cell receptor beta chain was recorded in a study of blood T cell repertoires in COVID-19. About the study: Samples of COVID-19 (acute and convalescent) were obtained from the United States, Italy and Spain.

With 5 bases removed from V and 4 bases from J, the gap between germline ends came to 5 bases. Germline assignment: CDR1 PRHDT and CDR2 FYEKMQ (reference sequence). The CDR3 is made up of 11 amino acids. As originally analysed: Amplification of reference gene primers was used by the study to estimate nucleated cell counts. The assay was immunoSEQ multiplex PCR, and TCRdb's table has in-frame clones only and misses some. V and J calls and clone size are as listed in that table; D and trimming were resolved from the DNA. Of approximately 240,000 clones listed, about 85% are singletons. The specimen sequenced was peripheral blood. The TCR originated in a woman between 18 and 29 years old who had recovered from COVID-19. The chain links TRBV13 to TRBJ1-1; D remains unclear. CDR3 DNA sequence: TGTGCCAGCAGCGATAGCACTGAAGCTTTCTTT. Amino acid sequence: CASSDSTEAFF.